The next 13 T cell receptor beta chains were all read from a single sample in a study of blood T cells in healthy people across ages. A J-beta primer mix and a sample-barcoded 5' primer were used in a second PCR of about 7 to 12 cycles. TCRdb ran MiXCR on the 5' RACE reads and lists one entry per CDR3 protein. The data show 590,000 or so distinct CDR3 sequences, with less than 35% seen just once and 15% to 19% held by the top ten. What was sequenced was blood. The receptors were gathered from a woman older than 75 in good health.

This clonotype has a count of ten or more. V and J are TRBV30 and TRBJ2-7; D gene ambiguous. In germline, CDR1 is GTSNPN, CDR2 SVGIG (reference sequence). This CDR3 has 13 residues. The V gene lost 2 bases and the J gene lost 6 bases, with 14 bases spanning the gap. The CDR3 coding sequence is TGTGCCTGGAGTCCCCAGGTAATTGGCGAGCAGTACTTC. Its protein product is CAWSPQVIGEQYF.

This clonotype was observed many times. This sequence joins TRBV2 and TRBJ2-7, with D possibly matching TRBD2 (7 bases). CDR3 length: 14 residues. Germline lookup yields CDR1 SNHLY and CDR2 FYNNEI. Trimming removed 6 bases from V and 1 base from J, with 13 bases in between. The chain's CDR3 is CASRGGASSYEQYF. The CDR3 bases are TGTGCCAGCAGAGGGGGGGCCTCTTCCTACGAGCAGTACTTC. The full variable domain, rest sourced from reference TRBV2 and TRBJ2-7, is EPEVTQTPSHQVTQMGQEVILRCVPISNHLYFYWYRQILGQKVEFLVSFYNNEISEKSEIFDDQFSVERPDGSNFTLKIRSTKLEDSAMYFCASRGGASSYEQYFGPGTRLTVT.

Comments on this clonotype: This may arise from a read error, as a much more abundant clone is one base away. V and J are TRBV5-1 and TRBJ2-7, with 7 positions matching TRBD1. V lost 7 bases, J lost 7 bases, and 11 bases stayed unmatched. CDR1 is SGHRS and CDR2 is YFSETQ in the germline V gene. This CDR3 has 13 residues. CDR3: CASAGTDYNEQYF. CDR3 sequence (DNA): TGCGCCAGCGCCGGGACAGATTACAATGAGCAGTACTTC.

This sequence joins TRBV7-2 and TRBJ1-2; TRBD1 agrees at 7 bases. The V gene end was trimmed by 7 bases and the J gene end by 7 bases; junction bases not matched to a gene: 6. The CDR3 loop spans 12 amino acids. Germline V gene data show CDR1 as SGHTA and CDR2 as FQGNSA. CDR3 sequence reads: CASNEGAGGYTF. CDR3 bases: TGTGCCAGCAACGAGGGGGCCGGTGGCTACACCTTC.

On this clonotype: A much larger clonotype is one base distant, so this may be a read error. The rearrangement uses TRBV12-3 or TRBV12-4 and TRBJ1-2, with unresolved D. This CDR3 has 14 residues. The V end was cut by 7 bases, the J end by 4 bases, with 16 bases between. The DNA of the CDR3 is TGTGCCAGCACCGGAGAAGGCTCGGGCTATGGCTACACCTTC. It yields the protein CASTGEGSGYGYTF.

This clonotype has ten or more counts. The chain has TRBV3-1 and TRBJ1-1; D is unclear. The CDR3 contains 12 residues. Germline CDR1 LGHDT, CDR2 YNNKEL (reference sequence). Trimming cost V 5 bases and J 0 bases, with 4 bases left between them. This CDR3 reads CASSRVNTEAFF. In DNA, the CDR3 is TGTGCCAGCAGCAGGGTGAACACTGAAGCTTTCTTT.

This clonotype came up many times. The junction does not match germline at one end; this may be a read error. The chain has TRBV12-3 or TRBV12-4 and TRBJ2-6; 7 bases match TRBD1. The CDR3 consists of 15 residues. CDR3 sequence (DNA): TGCGCCAGCAGCTTGACAGGGACTGGGGCCAACGTCCTGACTTTC. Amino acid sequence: CASSLTGTGANVLTF.

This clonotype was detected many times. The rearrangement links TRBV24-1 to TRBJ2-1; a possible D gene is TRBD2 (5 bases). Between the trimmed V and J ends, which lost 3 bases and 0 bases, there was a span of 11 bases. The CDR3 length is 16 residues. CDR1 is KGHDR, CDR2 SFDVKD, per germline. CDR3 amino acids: CATSDRGSGSYNEQFF. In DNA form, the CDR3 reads TGTGCCACCAGTGATCGGGGTTCGGGCTCCTACAATGAGCAGTTCTTC.

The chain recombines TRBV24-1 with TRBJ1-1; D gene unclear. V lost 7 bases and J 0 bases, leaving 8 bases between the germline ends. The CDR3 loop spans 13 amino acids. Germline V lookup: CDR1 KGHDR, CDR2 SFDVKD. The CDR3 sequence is CATRTEVNTEAFF. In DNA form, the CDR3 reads TGTGCCACCAGGACGGAAGTGAACACTGAAGCTTTCTTT.

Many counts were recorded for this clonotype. This CDR3 is CSARVNNQPQHF. The CDR3 region has the DNA TGCAGTGCTAGGGTCAACAATCAGCCCCAGCATTTT. This chain links TRBV20-1 with TRBJ1-5; D is ambiguous. V was cut by 3 bases and J by 3 bases, with 6 bases left in between. CDR3 length: 12 residues. The germline V gene encodes CDR1 DFQATT and CDR2 SNEGSKA (reference sequence).

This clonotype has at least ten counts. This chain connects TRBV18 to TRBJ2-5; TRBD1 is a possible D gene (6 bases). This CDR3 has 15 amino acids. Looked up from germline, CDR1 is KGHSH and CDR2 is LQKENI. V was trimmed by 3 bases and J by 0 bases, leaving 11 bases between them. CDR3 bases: TGTGCCAGCTCACCCCTGACAGGCTACCAAGAGACCCAGTACTTC. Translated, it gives CASSPLTGYQETQYF. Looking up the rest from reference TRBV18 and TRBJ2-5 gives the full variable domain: NAGVMQNPRHLVRRRGQEARLRCSPMKGHSHVYWYRQLPEEGLKFMVYLQKENIIDESGMPKERFSAEFPKEGPSILRIQQVVRGDSAAYFCASSPLTGYQETQYFGPGTRLLVL.

Here the CDR3 reads CASSQVGGGAQEQFF. The CDR3 DNA sequence: TGTGCCAGCAGCCAAGTGGGCGGGGGGGCCCAGGAGCAGTTCTTC. V is TRBV4-2 and J is TRBJ2-1; 9 bases match TRBD2. Unmatched junction bases numbered 8, after V lost 1 base and J lost 10 bases. This CDR3 region has 15 residues. Germline lookup yields CDR1 LGHNA and CDR2 YNFKEQ.

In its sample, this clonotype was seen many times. As DNA, the CDR3 is TGCAGTGCTAGAACAGGGGCACAGACCCAGTACTTC. Its protein product is CSARTGAQTQYF. The chain couples TRBV20-1 to TRBJ2-5; 7 bases line up with TRBD1. J gave up 6 bases and V 2 bases, and 3 bases lay outside the gene matches. Germline CDR1 DFQATT, CDR2 SNEGSKA (reference sequence). The CDR3 consists of 12 residues.